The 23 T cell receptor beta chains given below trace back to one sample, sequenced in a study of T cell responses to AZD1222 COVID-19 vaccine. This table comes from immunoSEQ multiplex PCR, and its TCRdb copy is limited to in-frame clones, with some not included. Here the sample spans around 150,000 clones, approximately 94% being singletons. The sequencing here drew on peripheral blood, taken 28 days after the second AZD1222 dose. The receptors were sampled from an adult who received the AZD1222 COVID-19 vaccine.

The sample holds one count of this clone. CDR3: CASSRTSGTAYEQYF. Here the CDR3 DNA reads TGTGCCAGCAGCAGGACTAGCGGGACCGCCTACGAGCAGTACTTC. The genes are TRBV6-5 and TRBJ2-7, with 12 bases aligning to TRBD2. This CDR3 region has 15 residues. Germline CDR1 and CDR2: MNHEY and SVGAGI. Trimming took 6 bases from V and 2 from J; bases not matched to a gene: 5.

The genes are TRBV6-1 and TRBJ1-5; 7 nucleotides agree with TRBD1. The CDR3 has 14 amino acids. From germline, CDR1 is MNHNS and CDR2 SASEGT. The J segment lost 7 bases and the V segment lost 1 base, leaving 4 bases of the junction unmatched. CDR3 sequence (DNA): TGTGCCAGCAGTGAAGTCGCAGGGGGACAGCCCCAGCATTTT. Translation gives CASSEVAGGQPQHF.

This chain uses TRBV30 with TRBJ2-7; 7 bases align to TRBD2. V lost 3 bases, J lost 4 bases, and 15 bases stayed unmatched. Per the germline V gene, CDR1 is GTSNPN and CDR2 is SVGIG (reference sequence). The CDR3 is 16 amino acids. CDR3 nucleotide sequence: TGTGCCTGGAGGGGGCCGACTAGCCAAGGGAGTTACGAGCAGTACTTC. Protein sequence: CAWRGPTSQGSYEQYF.

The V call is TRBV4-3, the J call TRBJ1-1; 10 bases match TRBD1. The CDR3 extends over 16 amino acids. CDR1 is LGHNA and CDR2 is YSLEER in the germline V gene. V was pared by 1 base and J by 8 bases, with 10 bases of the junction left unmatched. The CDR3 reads CASSQVGTGAHREAFF. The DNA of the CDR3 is TGCGCCAGCAGCCAAGTTGGGACAGGGGCCCATCGAGAAGCTTTCTTT.

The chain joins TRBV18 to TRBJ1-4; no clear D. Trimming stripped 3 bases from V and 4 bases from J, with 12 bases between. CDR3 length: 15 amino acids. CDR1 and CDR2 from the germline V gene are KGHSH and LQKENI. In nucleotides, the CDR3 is TGTGCCAGCTCACCGGGTACGAACATTAATGAAAAACTGTTTTTT. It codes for CASSPGTNINEKLFF.

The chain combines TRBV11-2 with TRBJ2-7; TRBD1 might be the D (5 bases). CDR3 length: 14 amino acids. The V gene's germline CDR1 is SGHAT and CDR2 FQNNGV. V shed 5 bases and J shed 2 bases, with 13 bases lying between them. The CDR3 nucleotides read TGTGCCAGCAGCCCCATCAAGGGGCCCTACGAGCAGTACTTC. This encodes CASSPIKGPYEQYF.

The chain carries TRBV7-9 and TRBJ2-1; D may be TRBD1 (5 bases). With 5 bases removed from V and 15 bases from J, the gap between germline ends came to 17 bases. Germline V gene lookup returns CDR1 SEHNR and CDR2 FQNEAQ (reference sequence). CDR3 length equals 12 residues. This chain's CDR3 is CASSISTDGAFF. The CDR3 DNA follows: TGTGCCAGCAGCATCTCGACAGACGGTGCGTTCTTC. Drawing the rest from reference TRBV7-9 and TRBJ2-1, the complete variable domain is DTGVSQNPRHKITKRGQNVTFRCDPISEHNRLYWYRQTLGQGPEFLTYFQNEAQLEKSRLLSDRFSAERPKGSFSTLEIQRTEQGDSAMYLCASSISTDGAFFGPGTRLTVL.

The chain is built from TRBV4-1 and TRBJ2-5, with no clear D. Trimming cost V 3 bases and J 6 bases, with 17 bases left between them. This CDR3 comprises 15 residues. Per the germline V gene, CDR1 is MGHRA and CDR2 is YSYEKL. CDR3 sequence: CASSQGWLGSKTQYF. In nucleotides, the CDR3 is TGCGCCAGCAGCCAGGGTTGGCTAGGCTCCAAGACCCAGTACTTC.

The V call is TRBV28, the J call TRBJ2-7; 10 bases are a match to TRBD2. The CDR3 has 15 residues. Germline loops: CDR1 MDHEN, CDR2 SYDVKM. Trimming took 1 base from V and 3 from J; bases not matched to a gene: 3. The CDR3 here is CASSLSVAGGYEQYF. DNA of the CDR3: TGTGCCAGCAGTTTATCGGTAGCGGGAGGCTACGAGCAGTACTTC.

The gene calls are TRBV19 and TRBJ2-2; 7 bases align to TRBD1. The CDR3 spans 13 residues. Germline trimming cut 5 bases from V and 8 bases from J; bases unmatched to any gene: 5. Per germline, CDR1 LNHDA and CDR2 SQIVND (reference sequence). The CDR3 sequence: CASSPTGPGELFF. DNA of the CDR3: TGTGCCAGTAGTCCGACAGGGCCTGGGGAGCTGTTTTTT.

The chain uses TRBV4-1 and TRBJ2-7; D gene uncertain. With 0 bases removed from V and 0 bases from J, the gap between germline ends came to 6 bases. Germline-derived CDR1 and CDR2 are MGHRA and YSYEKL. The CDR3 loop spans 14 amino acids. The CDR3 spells CASSQDQLSYEQYF. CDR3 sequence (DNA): TGCGCCAGCAGCCAAGATCAGCTCTCCTACGAGCAGTACTTC.

DNA of the CDR3: TGTGCCAGCAGCTTAGCTGCGGGAAGGACCGGGGAGCTGTTTTTT. It codes for CASSLAAGRTGELFF. This rearrangement joins TRBV7-6 to TRBJ2-2; D is perhaps TRBD2 (6 bases). Germline CDR1 is SGHVS and CDR2 is FNYEAQ. Trimming removed 0 bases from V and 5 bases from J, with 10 bases in between. This CDR3 has 15 residues.

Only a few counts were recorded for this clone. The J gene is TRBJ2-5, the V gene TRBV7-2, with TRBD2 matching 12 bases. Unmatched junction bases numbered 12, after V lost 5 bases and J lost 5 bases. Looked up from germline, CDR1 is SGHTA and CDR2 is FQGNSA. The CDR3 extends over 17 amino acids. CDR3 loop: CASSVRTSGIRLETQYF. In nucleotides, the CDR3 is TGTGCCAGCAGCGTAAGGACTAGCGGGATAAGGTTGGAGACCCAGTACTTC.

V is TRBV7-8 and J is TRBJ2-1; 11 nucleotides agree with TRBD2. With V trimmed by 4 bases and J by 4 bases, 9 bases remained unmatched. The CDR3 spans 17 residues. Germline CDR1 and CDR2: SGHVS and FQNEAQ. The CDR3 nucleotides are TGTGCCAGCAGCTCCGGGACTAGCGGTTCCAGGTACAATGAGCAGTTCTTC. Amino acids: CASSSGTSGSRYNEQFF.

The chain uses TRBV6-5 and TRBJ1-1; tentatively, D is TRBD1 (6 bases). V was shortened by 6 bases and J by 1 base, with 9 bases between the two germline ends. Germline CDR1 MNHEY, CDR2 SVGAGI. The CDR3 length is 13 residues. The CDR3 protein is CASRKQGNTEAFF. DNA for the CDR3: TGTGCCAGCAGAAAACAGGGGAACACTGAAGCTTTCTTT.

CDR3 sequence (DNA): TGTGCCAGCAGTTTTTTCGCCGAATACGAGCAGTACTTC. It codes for CASSFFAEYEQYF. The chain joins TRBV12-3 or TRBV12-4 to TRBJ2-7; no firm D call. The CDR3 runs to 13 residues. Trimming pared 3 bases from V and 4 bases from J, leaving 10 bases between.

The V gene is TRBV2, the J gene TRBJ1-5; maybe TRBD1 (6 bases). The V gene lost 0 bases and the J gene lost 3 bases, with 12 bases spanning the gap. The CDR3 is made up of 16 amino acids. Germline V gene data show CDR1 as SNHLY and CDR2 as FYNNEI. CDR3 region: CASSEAGGPLNQPQHF. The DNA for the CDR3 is TGTGCCAGCAGTGAAGCGGGGGGCCCCCTCAATCAGCCCCAGCATTTT.

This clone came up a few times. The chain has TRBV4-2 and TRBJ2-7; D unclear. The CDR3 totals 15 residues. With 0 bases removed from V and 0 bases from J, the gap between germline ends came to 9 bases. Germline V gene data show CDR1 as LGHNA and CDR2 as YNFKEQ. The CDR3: CASSQDTSSSYEQYF. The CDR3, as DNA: TGTGCCAGCAGCCAAGATACCAGCAGCTCCTACGAGCAGTACTTC.

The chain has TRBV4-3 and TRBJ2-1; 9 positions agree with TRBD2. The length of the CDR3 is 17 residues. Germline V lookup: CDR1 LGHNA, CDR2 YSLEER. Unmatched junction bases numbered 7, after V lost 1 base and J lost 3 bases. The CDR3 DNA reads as TGCGCCAGCAGCCAAGGATTAGCGGGAGAGATCTACAATGAGCAGTTCTTC. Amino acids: CASSQGLAGEIYNEQFF.

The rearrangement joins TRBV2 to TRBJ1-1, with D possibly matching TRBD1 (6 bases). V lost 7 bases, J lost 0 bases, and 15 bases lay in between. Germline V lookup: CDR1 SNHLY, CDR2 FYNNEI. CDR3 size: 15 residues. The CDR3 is CASTPRQDMNTEAFF. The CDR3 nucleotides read TGTGCCAGCACCCCCCGACAGGACATGAACACTGAAGCTTTCTTT.

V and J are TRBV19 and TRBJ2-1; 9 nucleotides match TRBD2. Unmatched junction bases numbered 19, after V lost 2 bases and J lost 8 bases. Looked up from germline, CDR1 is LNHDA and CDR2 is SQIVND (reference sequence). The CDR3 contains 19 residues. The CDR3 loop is CASSISGGRAFGGKDEQFF. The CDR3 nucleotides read TGTGCCAGTAGTATATCGGGCGGGAGGGCCTTCGGGGGTAAAGATGAGCAGTTCTTC.

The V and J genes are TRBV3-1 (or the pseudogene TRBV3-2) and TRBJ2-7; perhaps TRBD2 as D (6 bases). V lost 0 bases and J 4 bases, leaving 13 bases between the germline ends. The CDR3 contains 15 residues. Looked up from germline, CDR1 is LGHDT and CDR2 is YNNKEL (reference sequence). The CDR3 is CASSQDMGGSYEQYF. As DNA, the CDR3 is TGTGCCAGCAGCCAAGATATGGGGGGATCATACGAGCAGTACTTC.

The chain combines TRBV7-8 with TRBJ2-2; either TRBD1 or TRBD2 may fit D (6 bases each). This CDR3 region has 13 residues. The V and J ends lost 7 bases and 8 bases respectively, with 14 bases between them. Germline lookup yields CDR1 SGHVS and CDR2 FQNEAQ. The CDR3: CASKGPGAGELFF. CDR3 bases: TGTGCCAGCAAAGGACCGGGGGCTGGGGAGCTGTTTTTT.